These 7 T cell receptor beta chains came from one sample sequenced in a study of glioma-infiltrating T cells after dendritic cell vaccination. The protocol was immunoSEQ multiplex PCR, while the TCRdb copy is restricted to in-frame clones and leaves out a portion. The table has 100,000 or so clones, around 90% seen once. Time point defined: after dendritic cell vaccination, including at tumor progression/relapse. The sequencing here drew on blood, taken after dendritic cell vaccination. Source of these receptors: a human donor with glioblastoma.

J is TRBJ2-7 and V is TRBV10-3; TRBD1 aligns across 10 bases. V was pared by 3 bases and J by 5 bases, with 10 bases of the junction left unmatched. Germline V gene sequence: CDR1 ENHRY, CDR2 SYGVKD. The CDR3 totals 16 residues. CDR3 residues: CAISDPGTGEDDEQYF. CDR3 coding DNA: TGTGCCATCAGTGACCCCGGGACAGGGGAGGACGACGAGCAGTACTTC.

This clone was picked up one time. This sequence joins TRBV2 and TRBJ1-3, with a tentative D call TRBD1 (5 bases). The CDR3 runs to 16 residues. Trimming took off 1 base at V and 2 bases at J, with 12 bases between the two ends. The germline gives CDR1 SNHLY, CDR2 FYNNEI. The CDR3 DNA reads TGTGCCAGCAGTGAAGGTACGGGACTCCCTGGAAACACCATATATTTT. Its protein is CASSEGTGLPGNTIYF.

This rearrangement joins TRBV12-5 to TRBJ1-5; perhaps TRBD1 as D (5 bases). Germline assignment: CDR1 LGHNT and CDR2 FRNRAP. This CDR3 spans 15 amino acids. The V gene lost 1 base and the J gene lost 3 bases, with 10 bases spanning the gap. The CDR3 sequence is CASGLGSGYNQPQHF. The CDR3 DNA reads as TGTGCTAGTGGTTTGGGATCAGGGTACAATCAGCCCCAGCATTTT. Variable domain in full (rest from reference TRBV12-5 and TRBJ1-5): DARVTQTPRHKVTEMGQEVTMRCQPILGHNTVFWYRQTMMQGLELLAYFRNRAPLDDSGMPKDRFSAEMPDATLATLKIQPSEPRDSAVYFCASGLGSGYNQPQHFGDGTRLSIL.

V is TRBV10-3 and J is TRBJ2-2; D is undetermined. This CDR3 region has 14 residues. Germline V lookup: CDR1 ENHRY, CDR2 SYGVKD. Trimming removed 0 bases at V and 7 bases at J, with 9 bases between. CDR3 region: CAISESVGVGELFF. DNA for the CDR3: TGTGCCATCAGTGAGTCGGTTGGAGTCGGGGAGCTGTTTTTT.

The chain recombines TRBV10-3 with TRBJ1-5; D is ambiguous. The CDR3 runs to 15 residues. From germline, CDR1 is ENHRY and CDR2 SYGVKD. Trimming removed 0 bases at V and 3 bases at J, with 9 bases between. The CDR3: CAISESGGHNQPQHF. In nucleotides, the CDR3 is TGTGCCATCAGTGAGTCAGGAGGCCACAATCAGCCCCAGCATTTT.

The DNA for the CDR3 is TGCGCCAGCAGTGAGACAGGGGGAAATCAGCCCCAGCATTTT. It yields the protein CASSETGGNQPQHF. V usage is TRBV5-1 and J usage is TRBJ1-5; TRBD1 matches 9 bases. Unmatched junction bases numbered 4, after V lost 5 bases and J lost 4 bases. The CDR3 is 14 amino acids. CDR1 SGHRS and CDR2 YFSETQ come from the germline V gene.

J is TRBJ2-5 and V is TRBV10-2, with TRBD1 matching over 7 bases. This CDR3 region has 14 residues. The junction had 3 bases not matched to a gene; V was cut back by 5 bases and J by 0 bases. CDR1 is WSHSY, CDR2 SAAADI, per germline. The DNA of the CDR3 is TGCGCCAGCAGTTTAGACAGGGACCAAGAGACCCAGTACTTC. Protein product: CASSLDRDQETQYF.